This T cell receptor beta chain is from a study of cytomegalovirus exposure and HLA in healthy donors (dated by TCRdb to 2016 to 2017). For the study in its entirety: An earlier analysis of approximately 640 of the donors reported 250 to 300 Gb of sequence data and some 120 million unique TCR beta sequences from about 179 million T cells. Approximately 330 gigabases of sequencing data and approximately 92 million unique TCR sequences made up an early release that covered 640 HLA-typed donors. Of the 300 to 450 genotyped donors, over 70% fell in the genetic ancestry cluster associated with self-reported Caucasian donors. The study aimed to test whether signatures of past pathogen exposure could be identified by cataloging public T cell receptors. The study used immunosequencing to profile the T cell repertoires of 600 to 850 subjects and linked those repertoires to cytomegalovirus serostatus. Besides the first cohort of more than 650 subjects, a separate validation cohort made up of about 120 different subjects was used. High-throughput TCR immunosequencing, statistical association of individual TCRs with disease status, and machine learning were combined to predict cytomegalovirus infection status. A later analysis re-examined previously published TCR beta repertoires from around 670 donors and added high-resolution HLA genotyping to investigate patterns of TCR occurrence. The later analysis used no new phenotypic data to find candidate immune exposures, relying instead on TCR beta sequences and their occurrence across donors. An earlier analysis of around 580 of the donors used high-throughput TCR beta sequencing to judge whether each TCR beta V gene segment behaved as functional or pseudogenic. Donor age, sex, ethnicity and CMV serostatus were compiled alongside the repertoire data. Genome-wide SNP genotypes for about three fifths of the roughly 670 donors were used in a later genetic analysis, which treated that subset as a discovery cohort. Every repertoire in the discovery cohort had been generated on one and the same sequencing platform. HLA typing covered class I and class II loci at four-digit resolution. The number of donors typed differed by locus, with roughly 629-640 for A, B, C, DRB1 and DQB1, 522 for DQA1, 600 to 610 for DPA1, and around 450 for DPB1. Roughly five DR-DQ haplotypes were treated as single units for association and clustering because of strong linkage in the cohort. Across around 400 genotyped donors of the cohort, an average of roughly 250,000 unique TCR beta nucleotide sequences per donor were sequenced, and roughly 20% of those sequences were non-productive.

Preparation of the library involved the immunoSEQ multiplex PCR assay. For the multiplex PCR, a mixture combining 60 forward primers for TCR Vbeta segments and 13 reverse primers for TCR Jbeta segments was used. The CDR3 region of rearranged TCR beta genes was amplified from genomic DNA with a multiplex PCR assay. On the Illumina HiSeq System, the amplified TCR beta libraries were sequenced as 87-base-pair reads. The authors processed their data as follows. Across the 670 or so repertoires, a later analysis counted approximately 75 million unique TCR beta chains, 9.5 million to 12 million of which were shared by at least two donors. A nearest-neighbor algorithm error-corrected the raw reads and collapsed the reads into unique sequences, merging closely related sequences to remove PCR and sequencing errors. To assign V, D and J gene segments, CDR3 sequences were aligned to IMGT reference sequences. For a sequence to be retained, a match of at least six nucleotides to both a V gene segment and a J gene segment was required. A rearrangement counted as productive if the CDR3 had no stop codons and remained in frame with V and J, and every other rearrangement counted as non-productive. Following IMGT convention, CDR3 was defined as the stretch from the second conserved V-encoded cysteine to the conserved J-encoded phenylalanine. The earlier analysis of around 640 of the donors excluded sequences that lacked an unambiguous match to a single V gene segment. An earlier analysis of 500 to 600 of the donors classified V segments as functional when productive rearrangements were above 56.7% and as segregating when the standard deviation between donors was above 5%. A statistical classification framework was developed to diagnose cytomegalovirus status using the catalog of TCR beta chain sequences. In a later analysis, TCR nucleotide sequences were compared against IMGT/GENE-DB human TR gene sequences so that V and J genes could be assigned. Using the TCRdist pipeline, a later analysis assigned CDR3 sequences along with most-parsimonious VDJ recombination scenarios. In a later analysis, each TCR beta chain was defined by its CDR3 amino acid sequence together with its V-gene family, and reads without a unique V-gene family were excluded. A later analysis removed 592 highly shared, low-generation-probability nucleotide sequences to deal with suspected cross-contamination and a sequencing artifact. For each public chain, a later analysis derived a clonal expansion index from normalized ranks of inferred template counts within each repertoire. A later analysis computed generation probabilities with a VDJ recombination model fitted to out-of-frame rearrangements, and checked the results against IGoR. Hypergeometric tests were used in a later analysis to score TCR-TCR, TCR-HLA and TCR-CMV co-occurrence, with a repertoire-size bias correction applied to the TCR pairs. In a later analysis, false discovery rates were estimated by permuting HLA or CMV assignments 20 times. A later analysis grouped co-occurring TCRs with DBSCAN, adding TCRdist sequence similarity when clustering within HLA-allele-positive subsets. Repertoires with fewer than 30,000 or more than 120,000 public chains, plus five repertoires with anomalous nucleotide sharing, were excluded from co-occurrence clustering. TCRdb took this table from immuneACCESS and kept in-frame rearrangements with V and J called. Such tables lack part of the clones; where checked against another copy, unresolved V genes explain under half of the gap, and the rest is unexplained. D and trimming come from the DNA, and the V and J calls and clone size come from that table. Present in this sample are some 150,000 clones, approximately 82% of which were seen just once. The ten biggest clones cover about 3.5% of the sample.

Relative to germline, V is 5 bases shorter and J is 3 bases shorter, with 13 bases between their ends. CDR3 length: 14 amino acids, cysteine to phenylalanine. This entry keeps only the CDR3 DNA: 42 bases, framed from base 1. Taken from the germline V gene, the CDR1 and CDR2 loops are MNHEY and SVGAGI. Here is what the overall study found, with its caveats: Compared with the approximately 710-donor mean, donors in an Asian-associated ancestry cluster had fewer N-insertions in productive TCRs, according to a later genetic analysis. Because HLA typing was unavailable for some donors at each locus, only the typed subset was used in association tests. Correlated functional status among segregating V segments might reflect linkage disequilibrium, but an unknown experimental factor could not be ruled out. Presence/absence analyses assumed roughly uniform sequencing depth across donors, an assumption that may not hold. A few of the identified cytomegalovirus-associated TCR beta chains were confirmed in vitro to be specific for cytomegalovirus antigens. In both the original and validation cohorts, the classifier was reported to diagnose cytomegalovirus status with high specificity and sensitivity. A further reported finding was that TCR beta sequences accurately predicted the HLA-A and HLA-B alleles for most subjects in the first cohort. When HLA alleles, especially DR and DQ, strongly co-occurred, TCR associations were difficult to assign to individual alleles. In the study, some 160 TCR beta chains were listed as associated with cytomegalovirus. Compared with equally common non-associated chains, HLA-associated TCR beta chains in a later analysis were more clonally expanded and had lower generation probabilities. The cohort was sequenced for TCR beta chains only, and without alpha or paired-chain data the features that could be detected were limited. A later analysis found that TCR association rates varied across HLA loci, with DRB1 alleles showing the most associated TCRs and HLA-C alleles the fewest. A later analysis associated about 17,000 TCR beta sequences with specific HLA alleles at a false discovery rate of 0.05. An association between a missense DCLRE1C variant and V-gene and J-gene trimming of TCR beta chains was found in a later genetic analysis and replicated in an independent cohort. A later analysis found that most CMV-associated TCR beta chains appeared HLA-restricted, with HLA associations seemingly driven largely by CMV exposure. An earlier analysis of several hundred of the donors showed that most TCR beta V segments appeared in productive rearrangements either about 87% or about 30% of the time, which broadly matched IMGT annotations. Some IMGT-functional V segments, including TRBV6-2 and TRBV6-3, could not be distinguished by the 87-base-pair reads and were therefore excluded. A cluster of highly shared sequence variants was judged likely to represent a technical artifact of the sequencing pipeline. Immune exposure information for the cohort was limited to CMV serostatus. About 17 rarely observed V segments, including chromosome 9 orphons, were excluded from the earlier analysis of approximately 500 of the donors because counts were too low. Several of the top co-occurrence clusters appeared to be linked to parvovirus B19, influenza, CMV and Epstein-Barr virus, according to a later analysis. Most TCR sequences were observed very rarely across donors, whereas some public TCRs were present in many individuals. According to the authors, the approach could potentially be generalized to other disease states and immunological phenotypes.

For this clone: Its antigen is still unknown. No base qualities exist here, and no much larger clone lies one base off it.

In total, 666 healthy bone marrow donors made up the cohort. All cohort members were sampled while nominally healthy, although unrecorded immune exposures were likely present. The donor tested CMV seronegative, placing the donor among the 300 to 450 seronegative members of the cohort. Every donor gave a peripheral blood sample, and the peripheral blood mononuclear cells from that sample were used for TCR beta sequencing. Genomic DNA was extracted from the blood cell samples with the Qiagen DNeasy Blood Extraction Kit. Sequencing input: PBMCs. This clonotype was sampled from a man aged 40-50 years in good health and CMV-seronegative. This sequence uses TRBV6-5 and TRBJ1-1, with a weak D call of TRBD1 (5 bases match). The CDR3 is CASSQGWKDTEAFF. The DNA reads TGTGCCAGCAGTCAGGGTTGGAAGGACACTGAAGCTTTCTTT.